The 4 T cell receptor beta chains in this list originate from one sample, sequenced in a study of cytotoxic CD8 clonotypes in ibrutinib-treated CLL (dated by TCRdb to the early 2020s). In the paper's terms, the time point label means: around 25 months on ibrutinib. Library prep was done by the immunoSEQ multiplex PCR assay. As stored in TCRdb, this immuneACCESS dataset retains in-frame rearrangements with V and J assigned. A fraction of the clones does not appear; measured against another copy, unresolved V genes explain less than half of the discrepancy, and the remainder lacks a known reason. In this sample the table shows around 140,000 clones, approximately 85% of which occur a single time. The ten largest clonotypes hold under 2.5% of the sample. Sequenced here: PBMCs, sampled after 24 months of ibrutinib treatment. All receptors derive from a human donor with chronic lymphocytic leukemia.

V is TRBV4-2 and J is TRBJ2-3; no clear D gene. The CDR3 consists of 17 residues. The V gene's germline CDR1 is LGHNA and CDR2 YNFKEQ. Trimming removed 1 base from V and 0 bases from J, with 14 bases in between. The CDR3 region has the DNA TGTGCCAGCAGCCAAGCCCCAGCGATCTCTAGCACAGATACGCAGTATTTT. It translates to CASSQAPAISSTDTQYF.

This clone was detected once. V and J are TRBV18 and TRBJ1-5, with a weak D call TRBD1 (5 bases). This CDR3 contains 14 residues. CDR1 KGHSH and CDR2 LQKENI come from the germline V gene. V was shortened by 2 bases and J by 8 bases, with 13 bases between the two germline ends. The DNA for the CDR3 is TGTGCCAGCTCACCATCTGGGGACGGTAAGCCCCAGCATTTT. Its translation: CASSPSGDGKPQHF.

V gene TRBV28 combines with J gene TRBJ1-5; D not certain. CDR3 length: 15 amino acids. Trimming left V 3 bases short and J 5 bases short, with 14 bases between. From germline, CDR1 is MDHEN and CDR2 SYDVKM. The CDR3 nucleotides are TGTGCCAGCAGTTTTACCCTCAAGGGCCATCAGCCCCAGCATTTT. Its translation is CASSFTLKGHQPQHF.

Here the CDR3 reads CASSSPRRNTGELFF. DNA for the CDR3: TGTGCCAGCAGCTCCCCACGGCGGAACACCGGGGAGCTGTTTTTT. The chain recombines TRBV7-9 with TRBJ2-2; no firm D call. Germline V CDR1 and CDR2: SEHNR, FQNEAQ (reference sequence). This CDR3 comprises 15 residues. V was shortened by 4 bases and J by 1 base, with 10 bases between the two germline ends.